This T cell receptor (beta chain) was sequenced in a study of cytomegalovirus exposure and HLA in healthy donors. Turning to the study itself: A prior study identified over 100 million unique TCR beta sequences from about 180 million T cells. Out of 398 genotyped donors, around 80% belonged to the Caucasian-associated ancestry cluster.

The PCR made use of 60 Vbeta and 13 Jbeta primers. This table comes from immunoSEQ multiplex PCR, and its TCRdb copy is limited to in-frame clones, with some not included. The sample lists about 130,000 clones, 80% occurring once. Trimming took 0 bases from V and 2 from J, leaving 12 bases between them. Germline CDR1 reads SGHRS; CDR2 reads YFSETQ. This CDR3 is 16 amino acids long. The rearrangement links TRBV5-1 to TRBJ1-5, with D tentatively TRBD1 (6 bases). This receptor was identified in a woman in her 40s in good health and CMV-seronegative. The sequenced sample consisted of PBMCs. CDR3 coding DNA: TGCGCCAGCAGCTTGGGGGGAGGGGGGGGCAATCAGCCCCAGCATTTT. Its translation is CASSLGGGGGNQPQHF.